These T cell receptor beta chains were read from a single sample in a study of T cell repertoires in cytomegalovirus infection. Each CDR3 protein is one row after TCRdb ran MiXCR on the reads. The sample consists of some 560,000 distinct CDR3 sequences, around 40% of them appearing once. The antigens for these receptors are not known. The sequenced sample was cultured PBMCs, obtained from culture after CMV antigen stimulation. The source of these receptors is a human donor in good health (CMV status not recorded). Some clones in this sample may be carry-over from other donors' samples. CDR3s include the opening cysteine and the closing phenylalanine or tryptophan. D genes are given only for firm matches. Part of the rows lack a size; the others show once, few, many or a class for expanded clones.

v_call	d_call	clone_size	cdr3_length	j_call	cdr3_aa	cdr3_nt
TRBV7-9	-	-	15	TRBJ2-3	CASSFIGRSTDTQYF	TGTGCCAGCAGCTTTATAGGCAGGAGCACAGATACGCAGTATTTT
TRBV28	-	-	17	TRBJ1-1	CASTPPGRTYTHTEAFF	TGTGCCAGCACTCCCCCGGGCAGGACGTATACTCACACTGAAGCTTTCTTT
TRBV7-7	TRBD2	few	15	TRBJ2-2	CASSLWTSHTGELFF	TGTGCCAGCAGCTTATGGACTAGCCACACCGGGGAGCTGTTTTTT
TRBV6-6	-	-	11	TRBJ1-2	CASNEGYGYTF	TGTGCCAGCAACGAGGGGTATGGCTACACCTTC
TRBV12-3/TRBV12-4	TRBD1	-	15	TRBJ1-2	CASSTPGQGASGYTF	TGTGCCAGCAGTACACCTGGACAGGGGGCGAGTGGCTACACCTTC
TRBV2	-	-	15	TRBJ2-3	CASTVTRPPTDTQYF	TGTGCCAGCACGGTCACGAGGCCCCCCACAGATACGCAGTATTTT
TRBV7-9	TRBD1	few	12	TRBJ2-5	CASLTGGETQYF	TGTGCCAGCCTTACAGGGGGAGAGACCCAGTACTTC
TRBV20-1	TRBD2	-	14	TRBJ2-5	CSAKSKTGGETQYF	TGCAGTGCTAAGTCCAAGACGGGGGGAGAGACCCAGTACTTC
TRBV4-1	TRBD1	many	15	TRBJ1-6	CASSQEGQVHSPLHF	TGCGCCAGCAGCCAAGAGGGACAGGTGCATTCACCCCTCCACTTT
TRBV20-1	TRBD2	-	13	TRBJ2-1	CSANPGLANEQFF	TGCAGTGCGAATCCGGGACTAGCGAATGAGCAGTTCTTC
TRBV7-8	-	-	14	TRBJ2-3	CATSPVDSTDTQYF	TGTGCCACCTCACCAGTGGACTCCACAGATACGCAGTATTTT
TRBV7-8	-	-	13	TRBJ1-2	CASSLGTAGGYTF	TGTGCCAGCAGCTTAGGGACGGCGGGTGGCTACACCTTC
TRBV7-2	TRBD2	few	15	TRBJ2-3	CASSYGTSGTDTQYF	TGTGCCAGCAGCTACGGGACTAGCGGCACAGATACGCAGTATTTT
TRBV6-2/TRBV6-3	-	few	14	TRBJ1-1	CASSYSYGNTEAFF	TGTGCCAGCAGTTACTCGTACGGAAACACTGAAGCTTTCTTT
TRBV20-1	TRBD2	-	14	TRBJ2-1	CSAATSGGYNEQFF	TGCAGTGCAGCCACTAGCGGGGGATACAATGAGCAGTTCTTC
TRBV28	-	-	12	TRBJ2-1	CASSFLHNEQFF	TGTGCCAGCAGTTTTCTACACAATGAGCAGTTCTTC
TRBV7-2	-	-	15	TRBJ1-1	CASSLVVVTNTEAFF	TGTGCCAGCAGCTTAGTAGTCGTGACGAACACTGAAGCTTTCTTT
TRBV29-1	-	few	13	TRBJ2-3	CSVEGSLTDTQYF	TGCAGCGTTGAGGGCAGCCTCACAGATACGCAGTATTTT
TRBV11-2	TRBD1	-	15	TRBJ2-6	CASSLRGPGANVLTF	TGTGCCAGCAGCTTGAGGGGGCCGGGGGCCAACGTCCTGACTTTC
TRBV7-9	TRBD2	-	17	TRBJ2-3	CASSLGTSGSSGDTQYF	TGTGCCAGCAGCTTAGGGACTAGCGGGAGCAGTGGAGATACGCAGTATTTT
TRBV7-9	-	-	14	TRBJ1-2	CASSLEEEWYGYTF	TGTGCCAGCAGCTTAGAGGAGGAATGGTATGGCTACACCTTC
TRBV30	TRBD1	-	13	TRBJ1-1	CAWSVRTGGQAFF	TGTGCCTGGAGTGTCAGGACAGGGGGACAAGCTTTCTTT
TRBV18	-	-	14	TRBJ1-6	CASSGESYNSPLHF	TGTGCCAGCTCCGGGGAGAGCTACAATTCACCCCTCCACTTT
TRBV7-3	-	-	15	TRBJ1-3	CASSKGQTSGNTIYF	TGTGCCAGCAGCAAAGGACAGACCTCCGGAAACACCATATATTTT
TRBV6-5	-	few	14	TRBJ1-1	CASSYGRQGEVAFF	TGTGCCAGCAGTTACGGTCGCCAGGGCGAGGTAGCTTTCTTT
TRBV7-9	-	few	16	TRBJ1-2	CASSSNTARGGYGYTF	TGTGCCAGCAGCTCAAATACCGCTCGGGGAGGCTATGGCTACACCTTC
TRBV6-1	-	-	13	TRBJ1-2	CASRSDSLRGYTF	TGTGCCAGCAGATCAGACAGCCTGCGCGGCTACACCTTC
TRBV7-9	-	-	14	TRBJ2-2	CASSLEIYTGELFF	TGTGCCAGCAGCTTAGAAATCTACACCGGGGAGCTGTTTTTT
TRBV11-2	-	-	16	TRBJ2-2	CASSFLGPGGGGELFF	TGTGCCAGCAGCTTTCTGGGACCCGGGGGCGGCGGGGAGCTGTTTTTT
TRBV5-1	TRBD2	-	16	TRBJ2-3	CASSLASSGGINTQYF	TGCGCCAGCAGCTTGGCATCTAGCGGGGGGATCAATACGCAGTATTTT
TRBV15	-	few	14	TRBJ1-5	CATSRQARDQPQHF	TGTGCCACCAGCAGACAGGCGAGGGATCAGCCCCAGCATTTT
TRBV7-2	TRBD1	few	15	TRBJ2-2	CASRLGQANTGELFF	TGTGCCAGCAGACTCGGACAGGCCAACACCGGGGAGCTGTTTTTT
TRBV19	-	-	14	TRBJ2-3	CASSQGTFTDTQYF	TGTGCCAGTAGTCAAGGGACCTTTACAGATACGCAGTATTTT
TRBV7-2	-	many	13	TRBJ1-1	CASSLGPSTEAFF	TGTGCCAGCAGCCTGGGACCGAGCACTGAAGCTTTCTTT
TRBV7-2	-	-	17	TRBJ2-6	CASSPRWGLSGANVLTF	TGTGCCAGCAGCCCCCGTTGGGGCCTCTCTGGGGCCAACGTCCTGACTTTC
TRBV19	-	-	16	TRBJ2-4	CASSIHGALAKNIQYF	TGTGCCAGTAGTATTCACGGGGCGCTAGCCAAAAACATTCAGTACTTC
TRBV5-1	-	-	15	TRBJ2-1	CASSLAWGTLNEQFF	TGCGCCAGCAGCTTGGCGTGGGGTACTCTCAATGAGCAGTTCTTC
TRBV4-3	TRBD2	few	16	TRBJ2-5	CASSRHLAGGAETQYF	TGCGCCAGCAGCCGGCACCTAGCGGGAGGTGCGGAGACCCAGTACTTC
TRBV5-4	TRBD1	-	16	TRBJ1-1	CASSRGTGVGNTEAFF	TGTGCCAGCAGCCGGGGAACAGGGGTTGGGAACACTGAAGCTTTCTTT
TRBV7-2	TRBD2	-	14	TRBJ2-5	CASSRTSAQETQYF	TGTGCCAGCAGCCGGACTAGCGCCCAAGAGACCCAGTACTTC
TRBV6-6	TRBD2	-	14	TRBJ2-7	CASRTPSGSYEQYF	TGTGCCAGCCGGACTCCGAGCGGGAGCTACGAGCAGTACTTC
TRBV6-2/TRBV6-3	-	few	17	TRBJ1-4	CASSYFSIRRTNEKLFF	TGTGCCAGCAGTTACTTTTCTATCAGGCGGACTAATGAAAAACTGTTTTTT
TRBV6-2/TRBV6-3	-	few	14	TRBJ2-5	CASSYGAPQETQYF	TGTGCCAGCAGTTACGGAGCGCCCCAAGAGACCCAGTACTTC
TRBV6-5	-	few	14	TRBJ2-6	CASSGATGANVLTF	TGTGCCAGCAGCGGCGCAACCGGGGCCAACGTCCTGACTTTC
TRBV15	-	-	13	TRBJ1-5	CATSQASNQPQHF	TGTGCCACCAGTCAGGCTAGCAATCAGCCCCAGCATTTT
TRBV12-3/TRBV12-4	TRBD2	-	14	TRBJ2-3	CASRSGASTDTQYF	TGTGCCAGCAGAAGCGGGGCAAGCACAGATACGCAGTATTTT
TRBV7-2	-	many	12	TRBJ2-7	CAAFGRAYEQYF	TGTGCCGCCTTTGGGCGGGCCTACGAGCAGTACTTC
TRBV2	TRBD2	-	16	TRBJ2-1	CASSEGRGGLYNEQFF	TGTGCCAGCAGCGAGGGGCGGGGGGGCCTTTACAATGAGCAGTTCTTC
TRBV7-9	-	-	16	TRBJ2-6	CASSLALGSGANVLTF	TGTGCCAGCAGCTTAGCGCTCGGCTCTGGGGCCAACGTCCTGACTTTC
TRBV6-6	TRBD1	-	15	TRBJ1-5	CASRVGTGMRQPQHF	TGTGCCAGCAGAGTCGGGACAGGGATGCGTCAGCCCCAGCATTTT
TRBV7-6	-	-	15	TRBJ1-4	CASRPTGSLSEKLFF	TGTGCCAGCAGGCCAACCGGGAGCTTAAGTGAAAAACTGTTTTTT
TRBV12-3/TRBV12-4	-	-	16	TRBJ2-3	CASSFRRRGSTDTQYF	TGTGCCAGCAGTTTCAGGAGGAGGGGGTCCACAGATACGCAGTATTTT